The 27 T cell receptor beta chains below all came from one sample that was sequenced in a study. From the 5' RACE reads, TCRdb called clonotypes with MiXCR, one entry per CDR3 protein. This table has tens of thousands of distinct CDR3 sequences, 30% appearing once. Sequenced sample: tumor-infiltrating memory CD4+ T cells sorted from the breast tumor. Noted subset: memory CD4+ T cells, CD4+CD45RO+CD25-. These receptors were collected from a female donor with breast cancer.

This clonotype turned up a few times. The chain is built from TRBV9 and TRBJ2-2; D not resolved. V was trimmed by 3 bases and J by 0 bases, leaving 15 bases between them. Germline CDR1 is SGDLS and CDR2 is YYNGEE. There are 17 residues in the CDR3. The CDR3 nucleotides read TGTGCCAGCAGCGCACCGAAGTCTGCCGCGAACACCGGGGAGCTGTTTTTT. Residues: CASSAPKSAANTGELFF.

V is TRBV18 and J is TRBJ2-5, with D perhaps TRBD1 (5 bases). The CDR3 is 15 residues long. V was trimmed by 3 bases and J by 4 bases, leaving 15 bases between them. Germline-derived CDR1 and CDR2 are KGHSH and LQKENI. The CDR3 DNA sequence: TGTGCCAGCTCACCGAATTCAGGGTCGGGAGAGACCCAGTACTTC. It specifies CASSPNSGSGETQYF.

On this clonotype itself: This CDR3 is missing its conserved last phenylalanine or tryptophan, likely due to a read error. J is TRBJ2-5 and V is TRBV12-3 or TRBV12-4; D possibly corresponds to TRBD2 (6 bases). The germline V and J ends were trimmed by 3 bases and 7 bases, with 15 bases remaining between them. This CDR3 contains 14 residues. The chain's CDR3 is CASSLTARAGTQYY. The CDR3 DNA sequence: TGTGCCAGCAGTTTGACAGCACGAGCGGGGACCCAGTACTAC.

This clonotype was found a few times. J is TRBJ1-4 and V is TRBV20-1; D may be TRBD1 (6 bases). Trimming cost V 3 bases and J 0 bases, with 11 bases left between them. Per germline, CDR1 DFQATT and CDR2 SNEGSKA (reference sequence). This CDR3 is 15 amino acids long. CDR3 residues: CSASLGTPTNEKLFF. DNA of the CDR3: TGCAGTGCTAGCCTCGGGACACCAACTAATGAAAAACTGTTTTTT.

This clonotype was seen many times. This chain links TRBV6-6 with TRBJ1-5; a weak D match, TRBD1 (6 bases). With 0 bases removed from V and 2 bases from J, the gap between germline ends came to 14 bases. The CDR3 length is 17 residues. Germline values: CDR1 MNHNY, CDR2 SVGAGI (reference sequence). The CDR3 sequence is CASSYSIQGRGNQPQHF. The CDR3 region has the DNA TGTGCCAGCAGTTACTCGATACAGGGCCGGGGCAATCAGCCCCAGCATTTT.

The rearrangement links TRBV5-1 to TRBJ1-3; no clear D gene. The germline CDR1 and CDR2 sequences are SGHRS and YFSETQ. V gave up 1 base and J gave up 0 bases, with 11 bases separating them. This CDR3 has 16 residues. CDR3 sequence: CASSLFASHSGNTIYF. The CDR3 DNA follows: TGCGCCAGCAGCTTGTTCGCCTCACACTCTGGAAACACCATATATTTT.

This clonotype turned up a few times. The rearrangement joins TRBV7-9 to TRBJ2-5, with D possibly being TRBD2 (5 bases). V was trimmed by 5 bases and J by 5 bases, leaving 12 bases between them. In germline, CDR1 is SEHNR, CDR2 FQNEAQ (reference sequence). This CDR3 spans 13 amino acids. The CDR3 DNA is TGTGCCAGCAGCACCCTAGCAGCGGAGACCCAGTACTTC. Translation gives CASSTLAAETQYF.

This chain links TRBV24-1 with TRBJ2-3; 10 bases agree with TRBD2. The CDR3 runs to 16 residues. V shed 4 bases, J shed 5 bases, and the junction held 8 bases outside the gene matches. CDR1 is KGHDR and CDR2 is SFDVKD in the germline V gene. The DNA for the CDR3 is TGTGCCACCAGTGACCCTACTAGCGGGGATCGAGATACGCAGTATTTT. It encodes CATSDPTSGDRDTQYF.

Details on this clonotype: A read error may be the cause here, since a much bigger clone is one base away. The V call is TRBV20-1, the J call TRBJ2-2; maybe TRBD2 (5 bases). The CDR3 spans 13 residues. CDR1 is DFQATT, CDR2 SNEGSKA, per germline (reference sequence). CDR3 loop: CSAQTKNTGELVF. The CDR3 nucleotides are TGCAGTGCCCAAACGAAGAACACCGGGGAGCTGGTTTTT.

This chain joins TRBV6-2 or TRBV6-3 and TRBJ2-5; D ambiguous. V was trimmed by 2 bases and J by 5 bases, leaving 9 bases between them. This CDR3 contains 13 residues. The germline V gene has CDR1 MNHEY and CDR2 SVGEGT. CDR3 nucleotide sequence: TGTGCCAGCAGTTACACGGAGTGGGAGACCCAGTACTTC. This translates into CASSYTEWETQYF.

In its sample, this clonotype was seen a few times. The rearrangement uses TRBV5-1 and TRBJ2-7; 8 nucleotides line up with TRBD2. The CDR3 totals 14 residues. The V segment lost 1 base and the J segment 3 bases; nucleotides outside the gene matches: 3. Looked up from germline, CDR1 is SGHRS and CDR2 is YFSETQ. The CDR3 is CASSLPSGYYEQYF. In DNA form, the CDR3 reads TGCGCCAGCAGCTTGCCTAGCGGGTACTACGAGCAGTACTTC.

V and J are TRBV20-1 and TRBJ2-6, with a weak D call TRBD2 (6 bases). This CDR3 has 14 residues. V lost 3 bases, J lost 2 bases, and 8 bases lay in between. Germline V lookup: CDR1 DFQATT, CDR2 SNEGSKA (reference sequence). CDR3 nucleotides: TGCAGTGCTAGCGGGAGTACTGGGGCCAACGTCCTGACTTTC. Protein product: CSASGSTGANVLTF.

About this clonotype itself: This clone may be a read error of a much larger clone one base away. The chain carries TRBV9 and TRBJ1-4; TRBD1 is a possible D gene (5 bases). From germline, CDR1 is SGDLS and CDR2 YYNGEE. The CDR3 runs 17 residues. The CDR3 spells CVSSVASGNRHNEKLFF. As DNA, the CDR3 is TGTGTCAGCAGCGTAGCCAGCGGGAACAGGCATAATGAAAAACTGTTTTTT.

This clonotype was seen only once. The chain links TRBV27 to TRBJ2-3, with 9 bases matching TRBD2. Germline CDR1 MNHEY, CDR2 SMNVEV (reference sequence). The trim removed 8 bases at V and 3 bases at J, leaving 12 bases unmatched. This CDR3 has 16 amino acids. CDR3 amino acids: CASGSRRAGGTDTQYF. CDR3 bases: TGTGCCAGCGGTTCCCGAAGGGCGGGAGGGACAGATACGCAGTATTTT.

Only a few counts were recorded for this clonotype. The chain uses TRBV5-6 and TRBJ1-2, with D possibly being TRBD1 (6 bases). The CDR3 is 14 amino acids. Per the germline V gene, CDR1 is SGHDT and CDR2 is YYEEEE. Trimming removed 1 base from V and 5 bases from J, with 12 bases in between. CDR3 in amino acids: CASSLSGQFYGYTF. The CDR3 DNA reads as TGTGCCAGCAGCTTGTCGGGACAATTTTATGGCTACACCTTC.

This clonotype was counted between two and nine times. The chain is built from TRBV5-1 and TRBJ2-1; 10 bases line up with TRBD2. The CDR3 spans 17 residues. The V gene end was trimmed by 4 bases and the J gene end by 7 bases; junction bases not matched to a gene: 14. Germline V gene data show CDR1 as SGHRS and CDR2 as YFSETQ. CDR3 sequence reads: CASSGGSGGAVMNEQFF. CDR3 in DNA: TGCGCCAGCAGCGGCGGGAGCGGGGGGGCCGTTATGAATGAGCAGTTCTTC.

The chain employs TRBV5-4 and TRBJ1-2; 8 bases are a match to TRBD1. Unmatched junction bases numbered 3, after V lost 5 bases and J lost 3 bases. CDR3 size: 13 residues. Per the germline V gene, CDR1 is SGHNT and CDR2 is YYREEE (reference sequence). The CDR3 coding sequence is TGTGCCAGCAGACCGGACAGGGACTATGGCTACACCTTC. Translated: CASRPDRDYGYTF.

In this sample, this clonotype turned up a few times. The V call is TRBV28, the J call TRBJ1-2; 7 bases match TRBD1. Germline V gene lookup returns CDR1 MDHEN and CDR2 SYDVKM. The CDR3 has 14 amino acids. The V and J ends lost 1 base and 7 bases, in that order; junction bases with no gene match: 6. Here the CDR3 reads CASSLYDRVPGYTF. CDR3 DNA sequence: TGTGCCAGCAGTTTATATGACAGGGTTCCTGGCTACACCTTC.

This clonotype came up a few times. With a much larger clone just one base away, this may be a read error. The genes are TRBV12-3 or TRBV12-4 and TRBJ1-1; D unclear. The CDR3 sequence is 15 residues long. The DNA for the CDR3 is TGTGCCGGCAGCGACCGAAGGACGCGAGGCATTGAAGCTTTCTTT. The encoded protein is CAGSDRRTRGIEAFF.

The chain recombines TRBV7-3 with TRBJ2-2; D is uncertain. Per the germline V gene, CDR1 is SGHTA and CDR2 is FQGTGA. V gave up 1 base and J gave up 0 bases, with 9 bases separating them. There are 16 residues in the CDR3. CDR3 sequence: CASSLNAATNTGELFF. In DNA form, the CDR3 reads TGTGCCAGCAGCTTAAACGCGGCAACGAACACCGGGGAGCTGTTTTTT.

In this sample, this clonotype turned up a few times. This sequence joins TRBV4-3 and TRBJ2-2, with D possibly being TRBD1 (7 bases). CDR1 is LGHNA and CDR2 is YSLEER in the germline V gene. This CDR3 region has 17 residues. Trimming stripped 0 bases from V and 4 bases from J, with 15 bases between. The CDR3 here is CASSQDPEGAGTGELFF. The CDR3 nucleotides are TGCGCCAGCAGCCAAGACCCGGAGGGGGCGGGCACCGGGGAGCTGTTTTTT.

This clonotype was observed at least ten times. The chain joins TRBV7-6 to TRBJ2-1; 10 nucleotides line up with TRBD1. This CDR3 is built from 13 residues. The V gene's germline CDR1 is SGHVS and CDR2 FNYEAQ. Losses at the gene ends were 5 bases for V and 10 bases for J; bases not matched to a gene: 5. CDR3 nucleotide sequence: TGTGCCAGCAGCGGGGACAGGGGAGGAGAGCAGTTCTTC. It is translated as CASSGDRGGEQFF.

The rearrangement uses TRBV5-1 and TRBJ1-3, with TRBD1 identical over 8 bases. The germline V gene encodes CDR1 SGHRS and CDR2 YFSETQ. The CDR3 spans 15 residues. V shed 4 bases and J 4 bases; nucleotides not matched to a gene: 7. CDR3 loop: CASSLEGTGGNTIYF. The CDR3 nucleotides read TGCGCCAGCAGCCTGGAAGGGACAGGCGGAAACACCATATATTTT.

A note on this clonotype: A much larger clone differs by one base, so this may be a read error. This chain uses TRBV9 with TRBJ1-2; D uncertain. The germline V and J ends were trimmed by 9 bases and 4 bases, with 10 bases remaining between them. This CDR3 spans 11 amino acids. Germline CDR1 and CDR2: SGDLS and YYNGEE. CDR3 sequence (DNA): TGTGCCACCAGAGGAGGCTATGGCTACACCTTC. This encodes CATRGGYGYTF.

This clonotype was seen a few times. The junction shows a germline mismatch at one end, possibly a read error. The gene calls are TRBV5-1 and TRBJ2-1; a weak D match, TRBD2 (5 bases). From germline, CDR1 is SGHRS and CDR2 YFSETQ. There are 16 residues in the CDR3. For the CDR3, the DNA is TGCGCCAGCAGCTTACTAGAGGGAGTTTCCTACAATGAGCAGCTCTTC. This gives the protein CASSLLEGVSYNEQLF.

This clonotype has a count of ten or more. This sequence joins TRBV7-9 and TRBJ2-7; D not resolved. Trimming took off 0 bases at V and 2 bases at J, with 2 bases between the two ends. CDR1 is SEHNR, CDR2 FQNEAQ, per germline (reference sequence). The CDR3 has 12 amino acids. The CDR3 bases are TGTGCCAGCAGCTTAGCCGCCTACGAGCAGTACTTC. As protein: CASSLAAYEQYF.

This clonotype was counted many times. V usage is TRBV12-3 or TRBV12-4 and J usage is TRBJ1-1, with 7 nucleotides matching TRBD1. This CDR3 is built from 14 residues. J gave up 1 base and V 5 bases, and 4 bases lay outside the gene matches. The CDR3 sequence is CASSVDRANTEAFF. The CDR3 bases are TGTGCCAGCAGTGTCGACAGGGCGAACACTGAAGCTTTCTTT.